Below are 19 T cell receptor beta chains sequenced from a single sample in a study of identical twins (dated by TCRdb to the mid-2010s). Receptor libraries were prepared by 5' RACE. The sample was run on an Illumina HiSeq 2000. TCRdb ran its own pipeline on the public reads, namely fastp trimming at Q25 and MiXCR clone calling, and kept in-frame beta chains. CDR3 protein sequences are deduplicated, and each keeps its most common genes and DNA. This sample comprises more than 600,000 distinct CDR3 sequences, 18% of them detected only once. The top ten hold about an eighth of the sample. Another study also made use of these data, one on T cells expressing NK-cell markers.

Sequencing used PBMCs. All receptors come from a woman in her late teens or twenties in good health.

V and J are TRBV20-1 and TRBJ2-3; 15 bases are a match to TRBD2. The V gene's germline CDR1 is DFQATT and CDR2 SNEGSKA (reference sequence). V lost 5 bases to trimming and J lost 5 bases; unmatched junction nucleotides: 8. The CDR3 loop spans 16 amino acids. The CDR3 loop reads CSAAGLAGGRGDTQYF. The CDR3 nucleotides are TGCAGTGCTGCTGGACTAGCGGGGGGGCGGGGAGATACGCAGTATTTT.

The chain uses TRBV7-8 and TRBJ2-7, with D perhaps matching TRBD2 (5 bases). The length of the CDR3 is 17 residues. Trimming took 0 bases from V and 2 from J, leaving 17 bases between them. Germline CDR1 and CDR2: SGHVS and FQNEAQ. This CDR3 is CASSLASFGNPTYEQYF. CDR3 nucleotides: TGTGCCAGCAGCTTAGCGTCTTTCGGGAACCCCACCTACGAGCAGTACTTC. The full variable domain, rest sourced from reference TRBV7-8 and TRBJ2-7, is GAGVSQSPRYKVAKRGQDVALRCDPISGHVSLFWYQQALGQGPEFLTYFQNEAQLDKSGLPSDRFFAERPEGSVSTLKIQRTQQEDSAVYLCASSLASFGNPTYEQYFGPGTRLTVT.

This chain links TRBV4-1 with TRBJ2-1, with D unresolved. The CDR3 runs to 13 residues. V lost 3 bases and J lost 7, with 10 bases in between. From germline, CDR1 is MGHRA and CDR2 YSYEKL. In DNA form, the CDR3 reads TGCGCCAGCAGCCATGACCCAACTAATGAGCAGTTCTTC. Its translation: CASSHDPTNEQFF.

V usage is TRBV29-1 and J usage is TRBJ2-3; D might be TRBD1 or TRBD2, each matching 5 bases. CDR1 and CDR2 from the germline V gene are SQVTM and ANQGSEA. V was trimmed by 7 bases and J by 5 bases, leaving 19 bases between them. This CDR3 contains 14 residues. As DNA, the CDR3 is TGCAGCGCACAAACCGGGACCGGCGGAGATACGCAGTATTTT. As protein: CSAQTGTGGDTQYF.

The chain uses TRBV7-9 and TRBJ2-3; 10 bases are a match to TRBD2. The ends lost 5 bases at V and 5 bases at J; junction bases unmatched: 7. Germline CDR1 reads SEHNR; CDR2 reads FQNEAQ (reference sequence). The CDR3 contains 15 residues. The DNA of the CDR3 is TGTGCCAGCAGCGGAGCGGGAGGGCCGGAAGATACGCAGTATTTT. This codes for CASSGAGGPEDTQYF.

The chain has TRBV11-2 and TRBJ2-1; TRBD2 matches at 10 bases. The CDR3 totals 16 residues. Germline CDR1 is SGHAT and CDR2 is FQNNGV. V trimming: 1 base; J trimming: 4 bases; junction bases outside the gene matches: 4. CDR3 region: CASSLVAGGKYNEQFF. CDR3 in DNA: TGTGCCAGCAGCTTAGTAGCGGGAGGAAAGTACAATGAGCAGTTCTTC.

The V and J genes are TRBV20-1 and TRBJ2-3; possible D gene TRBD2, 7 bases. The CDR3 covers 16 residues. Trimming left V 4 bases short and J 5 bases short, with 22 bases between. Per the germline V gene, CDR1 is DFQATT and CDR2 is SNEGSKA (reference sequence). Here the CDR3 reads CSAIGGGPIVRDTQYF. CDR3 DNA sequence: TGCAGTGCTATAGGGGGGGGCCCCATCGTAAGAGATACGCAGTATTTT.

The table lists this clonotype with a few counts. The V call is TRBV10-3, the J call TRBJ2-7, with 7 bases that match TRBD2. Germline CDR1 ENHRY, CDR2 SYGVKD. J was trimmed by 5 bases and V by 5 bases; bases with no gene match: 9. The CDR3 length is 14 residues. In nucleotides, the CDR3 is TGTGCCATCAGTTTAACCTCGGCGGGAGACGAGCAGTACTTC. It codes for CAISLTSAGDEQYF.

This clonotype has just a few counts. The chain links TRBV12-3 or TRBV12-4 to TRBJ2-3, with D perhaps matching TRBD2 (6 bases). Trimming pared 6 bases from V and 5 bases from J, leaving 18 bases between. This CDR3 has 15 residues. This CDR3 reads CASRGVSGVGDTQYF. The CDR3 bases are TGTGCCAGCAGAGGTGTTTCGGGGGTTGGAGATACGCAGTATTTT.

This chain links TRBV5-1 with TRBJ2-2; D unresolved. CDR3 size: 16 residues. Germline V gene sequence: CDR1 SGHRS, CDR2 YFSETQ. Trimming cost V 6 bases and J 1 base, with 16 bases left between them. The CDR3 loop reads CASTPGGSLNTGELFF. DNA of the CDR3: TGCGCCAGCACCCCTGGTGGCTCTTTGAACACCGGGGAGCTGTTTTTT.

This clonotype has at least ten counts. This chain joins TRBV3-1 and TRBJ2-7; the D is unclear. Between the trimmed V and J ends, which lost 0 bases and 4 bases, there was a span of 19 bases. Germline-derived CDR1 and CDR2 are LGHDT and YNNKEL (reference sequence). CDR3 length equals 17 residues. CDR3 nucleotides: TGTGCCAGCAGCCAAGATCTCGCCGACAACCTAGAGTACGAGCAGTACTTC. Translation: CASSQDLADNLEYEQYF.

This clonotype appeared a few times. The gene calls are TRBV4-3 and TRBJ2-1, with D maybe TRBD2 (5 bases). CDR1 and CDR2 (germline): LGHNA, YSLEER. The CDR3 has 17 residues. V was shortened by 4 bases and J by 2 bases, with 18 bases between the two germline ends. The chain's CDR3 is CASSPTFGGRAYNEQFF. Written as DNA, the CDR3 is TGCGCCAGCAGCCCCACGTTCGGCGGGCGGGCCTACAATGAGCAGTTCTTC.

The chain is built from TRBV10-3 and TRBJ1-2; no clear D gene. Deletions cut 8 bases from V and 2 bases from J, with 12 bases between. Germline CDR1 is ENHRY and CDR2 is SYGVKD. The CDR3 consists of 13 residues. CDR3 coding DNA: TGTGCCATCTCCCACGACCCGAACTATGGCTACACCTTC. It encodes CAISHDPNYGYTF.

This clonotype was picked up a small number of times. This chain connects TRBV11-3 to TRBJ1-1; maybe TRBD1 (6 bases). This CDR3 has 15 amino acids. The V gene's germline CDR1 is SGHNT and CDR2 YENEEA. V dropped 6 bases and J dropped 0 bases, with 14 bases sitting between them. CDR3 nucleotide sequence: TGTGCCAGCAGTTTCGCAGGGGCGCTGAACACTGAAGCTTTCTTT. Amino acid sequence: CASSFAGALNTEAFF.

The sample holds a few counts of this clonotype. The chain links TRBV5-1 to TRBJ2-6, with D maybe TRBD2 (5 bases). The CDR3 is 18 residues long. The ends were cut back, 4 bases at V and 0 bases at J, with 17 bases in the middle. CDR1 SGHRS and CDR2 YFSETQ come from the germline V gene. CDR3 coding DNA: TGCGCCAGCAGCCGGGGAAGAGACGGAACCTCTGGGGCCAACGTCCTGACTTTC. Its translation: CASSRGRDGTSGANVLTF.

This clonotype occurred a few times. The DNA for the CDR3 is TGTGCCAGCAGTTTGTCCCGGGGGTTGGTCTACGAGCAGTACTTC. It is translated as CASSLSRGLVYEQYF. The V gene is TRBV12-3 or TRBV12-4, the J gene TRBJ2-7, with D possibly matching TRBD2 (6 bases). Deletions cut 3 bases from V and 3 bases from J, with 15 bases between. There are 15 residues in the CDR3.

This clonotype came up a few times. The V and J genes are TRBV28 and TRBJ1-3; D gene unclear. The CDR3 length is 14 residues. The V end lost 2 bases, the J end lost 6 bases, and 11 bases lay between the germline ends. Germline loops: CDR1 MDHEN, CDR2 SYDVKM. The CDR3: CASSLSIGQNTIYF. As DNA, the CDR3 is TGTGCCAGCAGTTTAAGCATAGGGCAAAACACCATATATTTT.

This clonotype was found a few times. V and J are TRBV4-3 and TRBJ2-3; the D gene is possibly TRBD2 (6 bases). V was trimmed by 0 bases and J by 3 bases, leaving 16 bases between them. The CDR3 loop spans 17 amino acids. Germline CDR1 and CDR2: LGHNA and YSLEER. CDR3 sequence: CASSQDLPGALTDTQYF. Here the CDR3 DNA reads TGCGCCAGCAGCCAAGATCTCCCGGGAGCGTTAACAGATACGCAGTATTTT.

The CDR3 is CSARYGGTDTQYF. DNA for the CDR3: TGCAGTGCTAGGTATGGCGGCACAGATACGCAGTATTTT. The V call is TRBV20-1, the J call TRBJ2-3; D is ambiguous. Germline V lookup: CDR1 DFQATT, CDR2 SNEGSKA (reference sequence). V lost 3 bases, J lost 1 base, and 8 bases lay in between. The CDR3 is 13 residues long.